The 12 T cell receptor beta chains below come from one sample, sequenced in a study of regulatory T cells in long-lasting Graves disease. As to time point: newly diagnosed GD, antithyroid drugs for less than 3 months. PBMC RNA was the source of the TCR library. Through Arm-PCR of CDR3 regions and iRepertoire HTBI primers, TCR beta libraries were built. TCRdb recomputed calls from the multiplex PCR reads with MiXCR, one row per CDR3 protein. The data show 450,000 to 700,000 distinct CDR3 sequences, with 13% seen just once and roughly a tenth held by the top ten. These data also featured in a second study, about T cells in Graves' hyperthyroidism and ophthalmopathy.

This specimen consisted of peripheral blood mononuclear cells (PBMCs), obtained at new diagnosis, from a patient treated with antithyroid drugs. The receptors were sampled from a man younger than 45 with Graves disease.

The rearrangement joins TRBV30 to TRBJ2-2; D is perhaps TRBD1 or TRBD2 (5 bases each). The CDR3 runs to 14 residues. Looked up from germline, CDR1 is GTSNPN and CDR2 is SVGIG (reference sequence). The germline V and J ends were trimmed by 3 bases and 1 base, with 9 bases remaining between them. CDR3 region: CAWSGTVNTGELFF. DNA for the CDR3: TGTGCCTGGAGCGGGACGGTGAACACCGGGGAGCTGTTTTTT.

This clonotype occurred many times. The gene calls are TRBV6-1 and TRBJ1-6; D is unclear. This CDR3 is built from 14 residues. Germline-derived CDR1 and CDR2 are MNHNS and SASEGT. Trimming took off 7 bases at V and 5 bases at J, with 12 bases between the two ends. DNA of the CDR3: TGTGCCAGCACGGTTACAGCCGATAATTCACCCCTCCACTTT. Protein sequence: CASTVTADNSPLHF.

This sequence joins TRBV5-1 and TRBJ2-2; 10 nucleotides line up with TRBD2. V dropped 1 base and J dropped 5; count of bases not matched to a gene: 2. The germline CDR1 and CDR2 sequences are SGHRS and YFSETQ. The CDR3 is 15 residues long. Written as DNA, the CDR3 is TGCGCCAGCAGCTTGAAAGCGGGAGGGACCGGGGAGCTGTTTTTT. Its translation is CASSLKAGGTGELFF.

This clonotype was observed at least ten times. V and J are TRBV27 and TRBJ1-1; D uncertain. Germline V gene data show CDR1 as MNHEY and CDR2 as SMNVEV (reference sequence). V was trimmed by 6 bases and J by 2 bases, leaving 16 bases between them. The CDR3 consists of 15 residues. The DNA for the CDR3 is TGTGCCAGCAGGTTCAGGACGCGGGGTAACACTGAAGCTTTCTTT. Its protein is CASRFRTRGNTEAFF.

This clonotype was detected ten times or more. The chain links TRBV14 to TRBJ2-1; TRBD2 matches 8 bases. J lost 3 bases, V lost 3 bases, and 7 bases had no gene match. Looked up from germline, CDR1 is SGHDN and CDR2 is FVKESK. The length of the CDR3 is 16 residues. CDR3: CASSQEGLEGYNEQFF. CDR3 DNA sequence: TGTGCCAGCAGCCAGGAGGGACTAGAGGGCTACAATGAGCAGTTCTTC.

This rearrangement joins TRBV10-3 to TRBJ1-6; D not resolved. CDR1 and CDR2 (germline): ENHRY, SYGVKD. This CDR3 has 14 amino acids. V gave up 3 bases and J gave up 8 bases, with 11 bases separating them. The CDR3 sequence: CAISDMGKDSPLHF. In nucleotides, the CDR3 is TGTGCCATCAGTGATATGGGGAAGGATTCACCCCTCCACTTT.

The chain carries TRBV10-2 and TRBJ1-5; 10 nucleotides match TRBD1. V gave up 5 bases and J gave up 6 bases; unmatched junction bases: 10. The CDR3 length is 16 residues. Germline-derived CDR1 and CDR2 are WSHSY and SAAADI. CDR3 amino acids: CASSLGDRGTGQPQHF. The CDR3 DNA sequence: TGCGCCAGCAGTTTGGGGGACAGGGGAACGGGTCAGCCCCAGCATTTT.

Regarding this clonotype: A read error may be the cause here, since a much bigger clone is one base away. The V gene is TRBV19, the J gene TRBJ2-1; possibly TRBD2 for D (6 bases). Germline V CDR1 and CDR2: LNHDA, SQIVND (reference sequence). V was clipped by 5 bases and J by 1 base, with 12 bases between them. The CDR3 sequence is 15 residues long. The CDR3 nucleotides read TGTGCCAGTAGTCCCCCGGGGGTTTCCTACAATGAGCAGTTCTTC. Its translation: CASSPPGVSYNEQFF. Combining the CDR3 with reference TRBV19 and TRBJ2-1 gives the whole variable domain DGGITQSPKYLFRKEGQNVTLSCEQNLNHDAMYWYRQDPGQGLRLIYYSQIVNDFQKGDIAEGYSVSREKKESFPLTVTSAQKNPTAFYLCASSPPGVSYNEQFFGPGTRLTVL.

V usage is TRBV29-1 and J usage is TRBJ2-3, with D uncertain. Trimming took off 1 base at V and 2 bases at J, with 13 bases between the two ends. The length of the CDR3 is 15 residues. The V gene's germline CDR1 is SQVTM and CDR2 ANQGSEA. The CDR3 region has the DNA TGCAGCGTTGAAGGGTTAGGACCGCCCACAGATACGCAGTATTTT. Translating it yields CSVEGLGPPTDTQYF.

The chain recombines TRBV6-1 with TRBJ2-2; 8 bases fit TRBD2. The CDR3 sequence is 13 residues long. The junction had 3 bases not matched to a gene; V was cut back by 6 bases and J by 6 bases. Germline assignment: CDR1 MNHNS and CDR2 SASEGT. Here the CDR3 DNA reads TGTGCCAGCAGAGTTAGCGGGGCCGGGGAGCTGTTTTTT. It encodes CASRVSGAGELFF.

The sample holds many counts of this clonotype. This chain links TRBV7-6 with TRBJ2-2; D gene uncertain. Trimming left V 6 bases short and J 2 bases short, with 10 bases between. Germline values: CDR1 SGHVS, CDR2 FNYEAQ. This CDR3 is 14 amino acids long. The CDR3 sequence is CASRPVHNTGELFF. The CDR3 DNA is TGTGCCAGCAGACCTGTACACAACACCGGGGAGCTGTTTTTT.

This chain's CDR3 is CASSLGPDPRRQPQHF. The CDR3 nucleotides read TGTGCCAGCAGCTTGGGTCCGGACCCAAGGAGGCAGCCCCAGCATTTT. The genes are TRBV5-8 and TRBJ1-5; no clear D. This CDR3 region has 16 residues. The V and J ends lost 0 bases and 7 bases respectively, with 17 bases between them. The V gene's germline CDR1 is SGHTS and CDR2 YDEGEE.